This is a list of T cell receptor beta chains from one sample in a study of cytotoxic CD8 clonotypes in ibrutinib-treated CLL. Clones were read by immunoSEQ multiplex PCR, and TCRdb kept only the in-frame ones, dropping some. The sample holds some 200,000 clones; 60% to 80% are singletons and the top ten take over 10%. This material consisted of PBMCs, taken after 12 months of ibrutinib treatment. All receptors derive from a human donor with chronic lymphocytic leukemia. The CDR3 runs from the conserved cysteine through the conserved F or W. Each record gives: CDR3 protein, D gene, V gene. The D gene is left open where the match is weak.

cdr3_aa: CASSPAGQGGLQPQHF; d_call: TRBD1; v_call: TRBV28
cdr3_aa: CASSLSTSYPDTQYF; d_call: .; v_call: TRBV7-6
cdr3_aa: CASSLSFPWGQPQHF; d_call: .; v_call: TRBV27
cdr3_aa: CASSVVGELFF; d_call: .; v_call: TRBV10-2
cdr3_aa: CASWTSGSVNEQYF; d_call: TRBD2; v_call: TRBV5-4
cdr3_aa: CASSVGGQGYEQYF; d_call: TRBD1; v_call: TRBV9
cdr3_aa: CASSGDGGSGANVLTF; d_call: .; v_call: TRBV6-1
cdr3_aa: CASSPEGYEQYF; d_call: .; v_call: TRBV13
cdr3_aa: CASSRSFDRSNQPQHF; d_call: .; v_call: TRBV27
cdr3_aa: CASSLPTHGYTF; d_call: .; v_call: TRBV7-2
cdr3_aa: CASALSPRSPLHF; d_call: .; v_call: TRBV11-3
cdr3_aa: CASSLGMYAGQPYGYTF; d_call: .; v_call: TRBV5-6
cdr3_aa: CASSFRDRPYEQYF; d_call: TRBD1; v_call: TRBV13
cdr3_aa: CASSSNRGRFGYTF; d_call: TRBD1; v_call: TRBV27
cdr3_aa: CASSQDLRDRVYEQYF; d_call: TRBD1; v_call: TRBV4-2
cdr3_aa: CATSRDRGYEQYF; d_call: .; v_call: TRBV15
cdr3_aa: CASSKGQGGDEQFF; d_call: TRBD1; v_call: TRBV5-1
cdr3_aa: CASSPGQGDYTF; d_call: TRBD1; v_call: TRBV7-3
cdr3_aa: CAWSVSLSGANVLTF; d_call: .; v_call: TRBV30
cdr3_aa: CASTPPGFEGANVLTF; d_call: .; v_call: TRBV10-2
cdr3_aa: CASSLLEGYEQYF; d_call: .; v_call: TRBV7-2
cdr3_aa: CASSLVLAGSQETQYF; d_call: TRBD2; v_call: TRBV5-1
cdr3_aa: CASSPAAGGFTDTQYF; d_call: TRBD1; v_call: TRBV18
cdr3_aa: CASRTGLYGYTF; d_call: .; v_call: TRBV19
cdr3_aa: CASSYGHLSGNTIYF; d_call: .; v_call: TRBV6-6
cdr3_aa: CASRQTGNEQYF; d_call: TRBD1; v_call: TRBV6-5
cdr3_aa: CASSPPGQPVNEQFF; d_call: .; v_call: TRBV18
cdr3_aa: CASSPVDHYEQYF; d_call: .; v_call: TRBV4-1
cdr3_aa: CASTLAGGNTQYF; d_call: TRBD2; v_call: TRBV28
cdr3_aa: CASSGFESASSRSYNEQFF; d_call: .; v_call: TRBV2
cdr3_aa: CASSDPFDGYTF; d_call: .; v_call: TRBV6-5
cdr3_aa: CASSPGLAGGYEQYF; d_call: TRBD2; v_call: TRBV4-1
cdr3_aa: CASSTPAVSSSYNEQFF; d_call: .; v_call: TRBV9
cdr3_aa: CALGAGGNEQFF; d_call: TRBD1; v_call: TRBV30
cdr3_aa: CSVVFTGDSTDTQYF; d_call: TRBD1; v_call: TRBV29-1
cdr3_aa: CASSLVRGVEDGYTF; d_call: .; v_call: TRBV5-6
cdr3_aa: CASRDSSGDYNEQFF; d_call: TRBD2; v_call: TRBV6-5
cdr3_aa: CASTPGQGPYEQYF; d_call: TRBD1; v_call: TRBV19
cdr3_aa: CATRRQGMSYEQYF; d_call: TRBD1; v_call: TRBV19
cdr3_aa: CSVERGQGRETQYF; d_call: TRBD1; v_call: TRBV29-1
cdr3_aa: CASSDSMGWTPPNNEQFF; d_call: .; v_call: TRBV6-4
cdr3_aa: CASSYDLTNEKLFF; d_call: .; v_call: TRBV5-1
cdr3_aa: CASSSRVRANTDTQYF; d_call: .; v_call: TRBV28
cdr3_aa: CASSLDQGGSTTGNEQFF; d_call: .; v_call: TRBV11-3
cdr3_aa: CASSALDSSGNTIYF; d_call: .; v_call: TRBV18